What follows describes a single TCR beta chain. Per the original methods: Estimation of nucleated cell counts was performed using reference gene primer amplification. Data came from immunoSEQ multiplex PCR; TCRdb stores just in-frame clones and leaves some out. V and J calls and clone size are those listed in that table; D and trimming were worked out from the DNA. The sample shows some 150,000 clones, approximately 87% of them seen only once. The data belong to a study of blood T cell repertoires in COVID-19. Study-wide context: The United States, Italy and Spain were the sources of the acute and convalescent COVID-19 samples. Nucleic acid was either cDNA or gDNA, and it came from T cells, B-cell-depleted T cells, or PBMCs.

The germline CDR1 and CDR2 sequences are SGHDT and YYEEEE. Unmatched junction bases numbered 13, after V lost 3 bases and J lost 5 bases. This CDR3 is built from 17 residues. Input material: peripheral blood. V usage is TRBV5-6 and J usage is TRBJ2-1; 8 bases are a match to TRBD2. This receptor was identified in a middle-aged woman with acute or convalescent COVID-19. The CDR3, as DNA: TGTGCCAGCAGCTCCATTAGGGGCGGGGGGTTTAACAATGAGCAGTTCTTC. It translates to CASSSIRGGGFNNEQFF.